The T cell receptor (beta chain) described here comes from a study of blood T cell repertoires in COVID-19. Looking at the study overall: The study drew acute and convalescent COVID-19 samples from the United States, Italy and Spain.

Germline-derived CDR1 and CDR2 are SGHRS and YFSETQ. The trim removed 2 bases at V and 5 bases at J, leaving 8 bases unmatched. The length of the CDR3 is 16 residues. Profiled with immunoSEQ multiplex PCR; TCRdb holds only in-frame clones, not every one. Altogether around 250,000 clones are present, about 82% being singletons, with the ten largest covering 5.5% to 6.5%. Sequenced sample: peripheral blood. The chain employs TRBV5-1 and TRBJ1-1, with 11 nucleotides matching TRBD1. The TCR sequence derives from a woman of 80 years or more with COVID-19, enrolled during active disease. CDR3: CASSFTGGTGGTEAFF. The CDR3 DNA sequence: TGCGCCAGCAGCTTTACCGGCGGGACAGGGGGTACTGAAGCTTTCTTT.